A single sample is the source of the 26 T cell receptor beta chains below, sequenced in a study of blood T cell repertoires in COVID-19. Profiling relied on immunoSEQ multiplex PCR, and the TCRdb table lists in-frame clones only, not all of them. This table holds about 220,000 clones, 60% to 85% found once. Sequenced: peripheral blood. The receptors were gathered from a woman in her seventies with acute or convalescent COVID-19.

The chain recombines TRBV15 with TRBJ2-2, with D possibly TRBD1 on 6 matching bases. V was trimmed by 1 base and J by 0 bases, leaving 12 bases between them. Looked up from germline, CDR1 is LNHNV and CDR2 is YYDKDF (reference sequence). The CDR3 length is 17 residues. The CDR3 protein is CATSRGGTGTNTGELFF. CDR3 bases: TGTGCCACCAGCAGAGGGGGAACAGGGACGAACACCGGGGAGCTGTTTTTT.

The chain recombines TRBV11-2 with TRBJ1-1, with 9 bases lining up with TRBD1. This CDR3 is 16 amino acids long. V was clipped by 0 bases and J by 4 bases; unmatched bases: 6. Germline-derived CDR1 and CDR2 are SGHAT and FQNNGV. The CDR3 region is CASSLDGRDRATEAFF. For the CDR3, the DNA is TGTGCCAGCAGCTTAGATGGTAGGGACAGGGCCACTGAAGCTTTCTTT.

This chain joins TRBV5-1 and TRBJ1-1; 7 bases agree with TRBD1. V lost 4 bases, J lost 1 base, and 4 bases stayed unmatched. Germline CDR1 and CDR2: SGHRS and YFSETQ. There are 14 residues in the CDR3. The CDR3 region is CASSAAGGNTEAFF. The CDR3 nucleotides are TGCGCCAGCAGCGCCGCAGGGGGGAACACTGAAGCTTTCTTT.

The chain's CDR3 is CASSEPGIVELFF. The CDR3 coding sequence is TGTGCCAGCAGTGAACCAGGTATCGTGGAGCTGTTTTTT. This chain connects TRBV2 to TRBJ2-2; D not resolved. Germline CDR1 SNHLY, CDR2 FYNNEI. V lost 2 bases, J lost 10 bases, and 11 bases lay in between. This CDR3 has 13 residues.

V and J are TRBV9 and TRBJ2-7; 7 bases map to TRBD1. This CDR3 has 15 residues. Germline values: CDR1 SGDLS, CDR2 YYNGEE. V trimming: 0 bases; J trimming: 2 bases; junction bases outside the gene matches: 5. CDR3 sequence: CASSVGRDSPYEQYF. The CDR3 nucleotides read TGTGCCAGCAGCGTAGGCCGGGACAGTCCCTACGAGCAGTACTTC. Filled out from reference TRBV9 and TRBJ2-7, the complete variable domain reads DSGVTQTPKHLITATGQRVTLRCSPRSGDLSVYWYQQSLDQGLQFLIQYYNGEERAKGNILERFSAQQFPDLHSELNLSSLELGDSALYFCASSVGRDSPYEQYFGPGTRLTVT.

The chain carries TRBV5-8 and TRBJ2-5; D call uncertain. V was clipped by 0 bases and J by 4 bases, with 7 bases between them. The CDR3 runs 13 residues. CDR1 and CDR2 (germline): SGHTS, YDEGEE. Here the CDR3 DNA reads TGTGCCAGCAGCTTGGGGCCGGGAGAGACCCAGTACTTC. This sequence encodes CASSLGPGETQYF.

The V gene is TRBV9, the J gene TRBJ2-3; 9 bases are a match to TRBD2. With 3 bases clipped from V and 6 bases from J, the junction kept 14 bases outside the gene matches. CDR1 SGDLS and CDR2 YYNGEE come from the germline V gene. The CDR3 is 17 amino acids. The CDR3 is CASSETPSGGPQDTQYF. The CDR3 nucleotides read TGTGCCAGCAGCGAGACCCCCAGCGGGGGGCCCCAGGATACGCAGTATTTT.

V is TRBV5-1 and J is TRBJ2-2, with a weak D call TRBD1 (6 bases). V was cut by 4 bases and J by 0 bases, with 19 bases left in between. The CDR3 is 18 amino acids. CDR1 is SGHRS, CDR2 YFSETQ, per germline. The DNA for the CDR3 is TGCGCCAGCAGCCCCCTAGGGGGTCCCTATTCGAACACCGGGGAGCTGTTTTTT. Amino acid sequence: CASSPLGGPYSNTGELFF.

This chain links TRBV12-3 or TRBV12-4 with TRBJ1-5; D is unresolved. The CDR3 totals 13 residues. Trimming shortened V by 2 bases and J by 4 bases, and 6 bases separated the two germline ends. The CDR3 DNA sequence: TGTGCCAGCAGTTTAATTCCGAATCAGCCCCAGCATTTT. Amino acid sequence: CASSLIPNQPQHF.

The chain couples TRBV9 to TRBJ2-5, with D unresolved. Between the trimmed V and J ends, which lost 5 bases and 5 bases, there was a span of 16 bases. CDR1 and CDR2 from the germline V gene are SGDLS and YYNGEE. The CDR3 loop spans 14 amino acids. This CDR3 reads CASSPGLIGETQYF. The CDR3 nucleotides read TGTGCCAGCAGTCCGGGTCTCATTGGGGAGACCCAGTACTTC. The full variable domain, completed using reference TRBV9 and TRBJ2-5, is DSGVTQTPKHLITATGQRVTLRCSPRSGDLSVYWYQQSLDQGLQFLIQYYNGEERAKGNILERFSAQQFPDLHSELNLSSLELGDSALYFCASSPGLIGETQYFGPGTRLLVL.

This clone was detected only a few times. Other nucleotide sequences in the sample specify the same CDR3. The chain is built from TRBV5-1 and TRBJ1-6; 11 bases map to TRBD1. This CDR3 region has 15 residues. Germline lookup yields CDR1 SGHRS and CDR2 YFSETQ. The V gene end was trimmed by 5 bases and the J gene end by 8 bases; junction bases not matched to a gene: 6. CDR3 DNA: TGCGCCAGCAGTCCACGGACAGGGGGCGATTCACCCCTCCACTTT. Translation gives CASSPRTGGDSPLHF. The entire variable domain, with the rest obtained from reference TRBV5-1 and TRBJ1-6, is as follows: KAGVTQTPRYLIKTRGQQVTLSCSPISGHRSVSWYQQTPGQGLQFLFEYFSETQRNKGNFPGRFSGRQFSNSRSEMNVSTLELGDSALYLCASSPRTGGDSPLHFGNGTRLTVT.

V and J are TRBV5-1 and TRBJ1-1; TRBD1 is a possible D gene (5 bases). The CDR3 covers 15 residues. Per germline, CDR1 SGHRS and CDR2 YFSETQ. V lost 4 bases and J 1 base, leaving 14 bases between the germline ends. The CDR3 spells CASSTGLGGNTEAFF. CDR3 sequence (DNA): TGCGCCAGCAGCACCGGGCTGGGGGGGAACACTGAAGCTTTCTTT.

The chain recombines TRBV12-3 or TRBV12-4 with TRBJ2-1; possible D gene TRBD2, 5 bases. V was trimmed by 8 bases and J by 4 bases, leaving 12 bases between them. The CDR3 is 13 amino acids. CDR3 amino acids: CASRSSLYNEQFF. The CDR3 DNA reads as TGTGCCAGCCGGTCTAGCTTGTACAATGAGCAGTTCTTC.

The chain is built from TRBV4-2 and TRBJ2-7; D is unclear. Germline CDR1 LGHNA, CDR2 YNFKEQ. This CDR3 contains 14 residues. Trimming cost V 1 base and J 3 bases, with 10 bases left between them. CDR3 protein: CASSQVVSYYEQYF. The CDR3 DNA reads as TGTGCCAGCAGCCAAGTCGTATCCTACTACGAGCAGTACTTC.

The rearrangement uses TRBV7-9 and TRBJ2-5, with 13 nucleotides matching TRBD2. The CDR3 loop spans 16 amino acids. Germline CDR1 SEHNR, CDR2 FQNEAQ (reference sequence). Trimming removed 4 bases from V and 7 bases from J; junction bases left unmatched: 9. The CDR3 protein is CASSSPTSGGPWTQYF. As DNA, the CDR3 is TGTGCCAGCAGCTCCCCGACTAGCGGGGGGCCTTGGACCCAGTACTTC.

The chain joins TRBV4-3 to TRBJ2-1, with 8 positions matching TRBD2. J lost 6 bases, V lost 0 bases, and 4 bases had no gene match. The CDR3 is 15 residues long. CDR1 and CDR2 (germline): LGHNA, YSLEER. CDR3 nucleotides: TGCGCCAGCAGCCAAGAAGCGGGGGCACGCAATGAGCAGTTCTTC. Its translation: CASSQEAGARNEQFF.

The chain joins TRBV18 to TRBJ1-4, with 7 bases matching TRBD1. CDR3 length: 15 residues. CDR1 and CDR2 from the germline V gene are KGHSH and LQKENI. Unmatched junction bases numbered 8, after V lost 4 bases and J lost 6 bases. CDR3 DNA sequence: TGTGCCAGCTCACGCGCCGGGACAGAGGATGAAAAACTGTTTTTT. It codes for CASSRAGTEDEKLFF.

The J gene is TRBJ1-5, the V gene TRBV5-5; D gene ambiguous. V was shortened by 4 bases and J by 2 bases, with 7 bases between the two germline ends. The germline gives CDR1 SGHKS, CDR2 YYEKEE (reference sequence). The CDR3 has 13 amino acids. Written as DNA, the CDR3 is TGTGCCAGCAGCACCCGGGGCAATCAGCCCCAGCATTTT. Translation gives CASSTRGNQPQHF.

This clone was detected once. The rearrangement uses TRBV9 and TRBJ2-3, with 10 bases that match TRBD1. V was pared by 0 bases and J by 5 bases, with 6 bases of the junction left unmatched. Germline V gene lookup returns CDR1 SGDLS and CDR2 YYNGEE. This CDR3 region has 16 residues. Here the CDR3 DNA reads TGTGCCAGCAGCGTAGGGGGGACAGGGGTTGGAGATACGCAGTATTTT. It codes for CASSVGGTGVGDTQYF.

V gene TRBV18 combines with J gene TRBJ2-5; 15 bases map to TRBD2. The CDR3 has 18 residues. Germline assignment: CDR1 KGHSH and CDR2 LQKENI. Trimming took 6 bases from V and 2 from J; bases not matched to a gene: 10. CDR3 DNA: TGTGCCAGCTCTCTCGGACTAGCGGGGGGGCCGGAACAAGAGACCCAGTACTTC. Protein product: CASSLGLAGGPEQETQYF.

The rearrangement links TRBV12-3 or TRBV12-4 to TRBJ2-7, with 9 bases identical to TRBD1. V lost 3 bases, J lost 4 bases, and 1 base stayed unmatched. The CDR3 consists of 13 residues. The CDR3 here is CASSFGTGYEQYF. The DNA for the CDR3 is TGTGCCAGCAGTTTTGGGACAGGGTACGAGCAGTACTTC.

This chain connects TRBV9 to TRBJ2-5; TRBD2 is a possible D gene (6 bases). Germline CDR1 SGDLS, CDR2 YYNGEE. Trimming cost V 3 bases and J 1 base, with 7 bases left between them. The CDR3 consists of 13 residues. The CDR3 spells CASSGGVQETQYF. CDR3 coding DNA: TGTGCCAGCAGCGGGGGGGTCCAAGAGACCCAGTACTTC.

The rearrangement links TRBV25-1 to TRBJ1-6, with TRBD1 matching 8 bases. V lost 5 bases, J lost 10 bases, and 7 bases stayed unmatched. The CDR3 totals 14 residues. Germline assignment: CDR1 MGHDK and CDR2 SYGVNS. The CDR3 coding sequence is TGTGCCAGCAGTCACCCGGACAGGGACTCACCCCTCCACTTT. Its protein is CASSHPDRDSPLHF. Full variable domain (outside the CDR3, taken from reference TRBV25-1 and TRBJ1-6): EADIYQTPRYLVIGTGKKITLECSQTMGHDKMYWYQQDPGMELHLIHYSYGVNSTEKGDLSSESTVSRIRTEHFPLTLESARPSHTSQYLCASSHPDRDSPLHFGNGTRLTVT.

This chain connects TRBV6-5 to TRBJ1-4; TRBD1 matches at 7 bases. Trimming at V came to 9 bases and at J to 1 base, leaving 2 bases not matched to a gene. The CDR3 covers 13 residues. Germline CDR1 MNHEY, CDR2 SVGAGI. CDR3 loop: CASRQGTNEKLFF. DNA of the CDR3: TGTGCCAGTAGACAGGGAACTAATGAAAAACTGTTTTTT.

In this sample, this clone turned up a few times. The chain joins TRBV19 to TRBJ1-5; TRBD1 aligns across 7 bases. There are 20 residues in the CDR3. V lost 2 bases, J lost 2 bases, and 18 bases stayed unmatched. Germline V gene lookup returns CDR1 LNHDA and CDR2 SQIVND (reference sequence). The CDR3 is CASSITVGGRGRWGNQPQHF. The DNA for the CDR3 is TGTGCCAGTAGTATAACTGTGGGGGGAAGGGGGCGTTGGGGCAATCAGCCCCAGCATTTT.

The chain employs TRBV3-1 (or the pseudogene TRBV3-2) and TRBJ2-7; D might be TRBD2 (6 bases). CDR1 and CDR2 (germline): LGHDT, YNNKEL (reference sequence). V shed 1 base and J shed 3 bases, with 7 bases lying between them. The CDR3 covers 13 residues. CDR3 in amino acids: CASSQVGGYEQYF. In DNA, the CDR3 is TGTGCCAGCAGCCAAGTCGGGGGCTACGAGCAGTACTTC.